A selection of T cell receptor beta chains follows, all from one sample in a study of patients and donors after allogeneic stem cell transplantation. One entry per CDR3 protein results from TCRdb running MiXCR on the RT-PCR reads. This table has hundreds of thousands of distinct CDR3 sequences, more than 35% appearing once. The sample was blood, either unsorted or a sorted T cell fraction (not recorded which). The receptor source for this set is a human donor who was either an allogeneic HSCT recipient or a stem cell or donor lymphocyte infusion donor (not recorded which). It is not recorded whose cells these are; they may come from a transplant donor. Each CDR3 is given with its conserved first and last residue. Fields, in order: J gene, V gene, clone size, D gene, CDR3 protein, CDR3 DNA. D genes are given only for firm matches. Rows may omit the clone size; those that give it use once, few, many or a size class.

J gene: TRBJ2-2
V gene: TRBV20-1
clone size: NA
D gene: NA
CDR3 protein: CSATRAQRNTGELFF
CDR3 DNA: TGCAGTGCAACTAGGGCCCAGAGGAACACCGGGGAGCTGTTTTTT

J gene: TRBJ2-1
V gene: TRBV14
clone size: NA
D gene: NA
CDR3 protein: CASSQNNDNNEQFF
CDR3 DNA: TGTGCCAGCAGCCAAAATAATGACAACAATGAGCAGTTCTTC

J gene: TRBJ1-3
V gene: TRBV20-1
clone size: NA
D gene: NA
CDR3 protein: CSARVVSGNTIYF
CDR3 DNA: TGCAGTGCTAGGGTAGTCTCTGGAAACACCATATATTTT

J gene: TRBJ2-3
V gene: TRBV7-9
clone size: NA
D gene: NA
CDR3 protein: CASSLVHDPQYF
CDR3 DNA: TGTGCCAGCAGCTTAGTTCACGATCCGCAGTATTTT

J gene: TRBJ1-4
V gene: TRBV12-3/TRBV12-4
clone size: NA
D gene: NA
CDR3 protein: CASSLAGVGTNEKLFF
CDR3 DNA: TGTGCCAGCAGTTTAGCAGGTGTCGGCACTAATGAAAAACTGTTTTTT

J gene: TRBJ1-5
V gene: TRBV7-9
clone size: few
D gene: NA
CDR3 protein: CASSPSGGQPQHF
CDR3 DNA: TGTGCCAGCAGCCCCTCCGGGGGTCAGCCCCAGCATTTT

J gene: TRBJ1-1
V gene: TRBV20-1
clone size: once
D gene: NA
CDR3 protein: CSAIAQVQITEAFF
CDR3 DNA: TGCAGTGCTATAGCTCAGGTTCAAATAACTGAAGCTTTCTTT

J gene: TRBJ2-7
V gene: TRBV27
clone size: NA
D gene: TRBD1
CDR3 protein: CASSSRQGATYEQYF
CDR3 DNA: TGTGCCAGCAGTTCTAGACAGGGAGCCACCTACGAGCAGTACTTC

J gene: TRBJ2-1
V gene: TRBV25-1
clone size: NA
D gene: NA
CDR3 protein: CASSESKGRRSYNEQFF
CDR3 DNA: TGTGCCAGCAGTGAATCAAAGGGGAGAAGGTCCTACAATGAGCAGTTCTTC

J gene: TRBJ1-6
V gene: TRBV12-3/TRBV12-4
clone size: NA
D gene: NA
CDR3 protein: CASSQSKGSNSPLHF
CDR3 DNA: TGTGCCAGCAGTCAGTCGAAGGGAAGTAATTCACCCCTCCACTTT

J gene: TRBJ2-1
V gene: TRBV10-3
clone size: NA
D gene: TRBD2
CDR3 protein: CAISGGLAGVYNEQFF
CDR3 DNA: TGTGCCATCAGTGGAGGACTAGCGGGGGTCTACAATGAGCAGTTCTTC

J gene: TRBJ1-5
V gene: TRBV5-1
clone size: few
D gene: NA
CDR3 protein: CASSSGGGQPQHF
CDR3 DNA: TGCGCCAGCAGCTCGGGGGGTGGTCAGCCCCAGCATTTT